These 24 T cell receptor beta chains originate from one sample sequenced in a study of cytomegalovirus exposure and HLA in healthy donors. The PCR made use of 60 Vbeta and 13 Jbeta primers. This table comes from immunoSEQ multiplex PCR, and its TCRdb copy is limited to in-frame clones, with some not included. Here the sample spans over 55,000 clones, over 75% being singletons. Sample: PBMCs. The receptors come from a woman in her thirties in good health and CMV-seropositive.

The CDR3 is CASGLDRLAVYEQYF. For the CDR3, the DNA is TGTGCTAGTGGTTTGGACCGACTAGCAGTATACGAGCAGTACTTC. The chain combines TRBV12-5 with TRBJ2-7; 7 bases line up with TRBD2. Germline CDR1 LGHNT, CDR2 FRNRAP. The CDR3 sequence is 15 residues long. The ends lost 1 base at V and 4 bases at J; junction bases unmatched: 7.

The J gene is TRBJ2-5, the V gene TRBV18; no definite D call. Germline CDR1 KGHSH, CDR2 LQKENI. Trimming took 2 bases from V and 4 from J, leaving 11 bases between them. The CDR3 loop spans 14 amino acids. The chain's CDR3 is CASSPELVSETQYF. The CDR3 coding sequence is TGTGCCAGCTCACCAGAGTTAGTATCAGAGACCCAGTACTTC.

A single count supports this clone. The V and J genes are TRBV9 and TRBJ1-4; 8 nucleotides match TRBD1. Per the germline V gene, CDR1 is SGDLS and CDR2 is YYNGEE. The V and J ends lost 0 bases and 7 bases, in that order; junction bases with no gene match: 8. The CDR3 has 16 amino acids. The chain's CDR3 is CASSVGPGGEVEKLFF. CDR3 in DNA: TGTGCCAGCAGCGTAGGCCCAGGGGGCGAAGTTGAAAAACTGTTTTTT.

Points on this clone: One junction end disagrees with the germline gene, perhaps due to a read error. This chain connects TRBV28 to TRBJ2-7; 7 bases are a match to TRBD1. The CDR3 runs to 13 residues. CDR1 is MDHEN, CDR2 SYDVKM, per germline. CDR3 residues: CASSLQLQTGRDF. The CDR3 DNA reads as TGTGCCAGCAGTTTACAACTCCAGACAGGGAGAGACTTC.

This chain links TRBV13 with TRBJ1-2, with 9 positions matching TRBD1. The V segment lost 4 bases and the J segment 7 bases; nucleotides outside the gene matches: 7. This CDR3 spans 14 amino acids. CDR1 and CDR2 from the germline V gene are PRHDT and FYEKMQ (reference sequence). The CDR3 bases are TGTGCCAGCAGCTCGGGACAGGGAAAAGGTGGCTACACCTTC. This codes for CASSSGQGKGGYTF.

This clone occurred once. This chain uses TRBV13 with TRBJ2-5, with TRBD2 matching over 8 bases. The V gene's germline CDR1 is PRHDT and CDR2 FYEKMQ (reference sequence). The trim removed 4 bases at V and 6 bases at J, leaving 4 bases unmatched. CDR3 length equals 13 residues. The CDR3 sequence is CASSYEREKTQYF. The CDR3 coding sequence is TGTGCCAGCAGCTATGAGCGGGAGAAGACCCAGTACTTC.

The chain employs TRBV23-1 and TRBJ1-5, with D possibly matching TRBD1 (6 bases). TRBV23-1 is assigned to the ORF class and has an uncertain function. V was pared by 1 base and J by 6 bases, with 25 bases between. The CDR3 sequence is 19 residues long. The CDR3 DNA follows: TGCGCCAGCAGTCAATGCATCCCCCCCACACAGGGATCGGGTCAGCCCCAGCATTTT. Encoded protein: CASSQCIPPTQGSGQPQHF.

In this sample, this clone turned up a few times. The chain combines TRBV18 with TRBJ2-2; D may be TRBD1 (5 bases). The CDR3 runs to 18 residues. The V end was cut by 2 bases, the J end by 0 bases, with 16 bases between. Germline V lookup: CDR1 KGHSH, CDR2 LQKENI. CDR3 sequence (DNA): TGTGCCAGCTCACCAATCAGAAGTTTGACAGCGAACACCGGGGAGCTGTTTTTT. Translation gives CASSPIRSLTANTGELFF.

This clone occurred once. The rearrangement uses TRBV7-8 and TRBJ2-3, with a possible D match to TRBD1 (5 bases). Germline CDR1 reads SGHVS; CDR2 reads FQNEAQ. The CDR3 length is 15 residues. V shed 5 bases and J shed 0 bases, with 12 bases lying between them. For the CDR3, the DNA is TGTGCCAGCAGCCCTTATACAGGTAGCACAGATACGCAGTATTTT. Its protein product is CASSPYTGSTDTQYF. Drawing the rest from reference TRBV7-8 and TRBJ2-3, the complete variable domain is GAGVSQSPRYKVAKRGQDVALRCDPISGHVSLFWYQQALGQGPEFLTYFQNEAQLDKSGLPSDRFFAERPEGSVSTLKIQRTQQEDSAVYLCASSPYTGSTDTQYFGPGTRLTVL.

The chain joins TRBV4-1 to TRBJ2-2; a weak D match, TRBD2 (5 bases). The length of the CDR3 is 16 residues. CDR1 and CDR2 from the germline V gene are MGHRA and YSYEKL. V lost 4 bases and J 7 bases, leaving 19 bases between the germline ends. The CDR3 coding sequence is TGCGCCAGCAGCCCCGGCGGGTTTGACTACTTCGGGGAGCTGTTTTTT. Protein sequence: CASSPGGFDYFGELFF.

The chain carries TRBV6-6 and TRBJ2-1; 7 bases align to TRBD2. Germline V gene data show CDR1 as MNHNY and CDR2 as SVGAGI (reference sequence). The CDR3 has 15 amino acids. With V trimmed by 3 bases and J by 0 bases, 2 bases remained unmatched. CDR3 sequence: CASSYRTSSYNEQFF. In DNA, the CDR3 is TGTGCCAGCAGTTATAGGACTAGCTCCTACAATGAGCAGTTCTTC.

The rearrangement joins TRBV6-5 to TRBJ1-2; a weak D match, TRBD1 (6 bases). V was trimmed by 3 bases and J by 7 bases, leaving 18 bases between them. This CDR3 contains 15 residues. Germline lookup yields CDR1 MNHEY and CDR2 SVGAGI. The CDR3 nucleotides read TGTGCCAGCAGTTATAGGAACAGGGCAAGAGGTGGCTACACCTTC. This codes for CASSYRNRARGGYTF.

This rearrangement joins TRBV4-1 to TRBJ1-4; D possibly corresponds to TRBD1 (5 bases). V lost 2 bases to trimming and J lost 4 bases, with 14 bases between them. This CDR3 has 16 amino acids. Germline CDR1 MGHRA, CDR2 YSYEKL. The CDR3 DNA sequence: TGCGCCAGCAGCCAAACACAGGACCTTATTAATGAAAAACTGTTTTTT. Its protein product is CASSQTQDLINEKLFF.

A few counts support this clone. The chain joins TRBV7-9 to TRBJ2-3, with TRBD2 matching 8 bases. Germline V gene lookup returns CDR1 SEHNR and CDR2 FQNEAQ (reference sequence). This CDR3 comprises 16 residues. Losses at the gene ends were 3 bases for V and 3 bases for J; bases not matched to a gene: 8. CDR3 loop: CASSLERERGTDTQYF. The CDR3 DNA is TGTGCCAGCAGCTTGGAGCGGGAGAGGGGAACAGATACGCAGTATTTT.

The gene calls are TRBV18 and TRBJ2-7; 12 bases align to TRBD1. Losses at the gene ends were 3 bases for V and 4 bases for J; bases not matched to a gene: 7. Germline V gene data show CDR1 as KGHSH and CDR2 as LQKENI. This CDR3 is 16 amino acids long. Here the CDR3 reads CASSPQGQGAKYEQYF. In DNA, the CDR3 is TGTGCCAGCTCACCTCAGGGACAGGGGGCGAAGTACGAGCAGTACTTC.

This chain joins TRBV2 and TRBJ1-1; 8 nucleotides match TRBD1. The length of the CDR3 is 14 residues. V shed 6 bases, J shed 5 bases, and the junction held 8 bases outside the gene matches. The germline V gene encodes CDR1 SNHLY and CDR2 FYNNEI. The CDR3 is CASRGTGWGTEAFF. The DNA of the CDR3 is TGTGCCAGCAGAGGGACAGGATGGGGTACTGAAGCTTTCTTT.

V usage is TRBV29-1 and J usage is TRBJ2-1; D perhaps matches TRBD2 (6 bases). The V gene lost 4 bases and the J gene lost 12 bases, with 16 bases spanning the gap. The CDR3 contains 12 residues. CDR1 is SQVTM and CDR2 is ANQGSEA in the germline V gene. The CDR3 bases are TGCAGCGTTGGGAGGTTGGGGGGAAGGCAGTTCTTC. The encoded protein is CSVGRLGGRQFF.

The V call is TRBV30, the J call TRBJ1-3; D is uncertain. V lost 2 bases to trimming and J lost 2 bases, with 7 bases between them. This CDR3 region has 13 residues. Germline CDR1 GTSNPN, CDR2 SVGIG (reference sequence). CDR3 amino acids: CAWSLSAGNTIYF. CDR3 sequence (DNA): TGTGCCTGGAGTTTGTCTGCTGGAAACACCATATATTTT.

The chain recombines TRBV4-1 with TRBJ2-3, with D possibly matching TRBD1 (5 bases). In germline, CDR1 is MGHRA, CDR2 YSYEKL. Trimming left V 0 bases short and J 2 bases short, with 15 bases between. The CDR3 contains 17 residues. CDR3 loop: CASSQEISGSVTDTQYF. CDR3 bases: TGCGCCAGCAGCCAAGAAATCTCAGGGTCCGTCACAGATACGCAGTATTTT.

The V gene is TRBV6-5, the J gene TRBJ1-1; 8 bases fit TRBD1. The trim removed 6 bases at V and 7 bases at J, leaving 7 bases unmatched. CDR1 MNHEY and CDR2 SVGAGI come from the germline V gene. The CDR3 extends over 13 amino acids. The CDR3 coding sequence is TGTGCCAGCAGGCCGGACAGGGTAAATGAAGCTTTCTTT. This sequence encodes CASRPDRVNEAFF.

This chain uses TRBV2 with TRBJ2-7; 12 positions match TRBD2. Looked up from germline, CDR1 is SNHLY and CDR2 is FYNNEI. V dropped 6 bases and J dropped 7; count of bases not matched to a gene: 7. This CDR3 is built from 14 residues. Here the CDR3 reads CASRWTSGKGEQYF. CDR3 DNA: TGTGCCAGCAGATGGACTAGCGGGAAAGGGGAGCAGTACTTC.

The V call is TRBV30, the J call TRBJ1-2, with 11 bases matching TRBD1. Germline CDR1 is GTSNPN and CDR2 is SVGIG (reference sequence). V lost 4 bases to trimming and J lost 7 bases; unmatched junction nucleotides: 5. The CDR3 length is 13 residues. The CDR3 reads CAWTGQGAPGYTF. The DNA for the CDR3 is TGTGCCTGGACTGGACAGGGGGCGCCTGGCTACACCTTC.

The V call is TRBV25-1, the J call TRBJ1-3; perhaps TRBD1 as D (5 bases). CDR3 length: 16 amino acids. The V gene's germline CDR1 is MGHDK and CDR2 SYGVNS. Trimming took 5 bases from V and 0 from J, leaving 14 bases between them. CDR3 DNA: TGTGCCAGCAGTCGGCACGGGACTAGCTCTGGAAACACCATATATTTT. Translation: CASSRHGTSSGNTIYF.

The rearrangement uses TRBV15 and TRBJ2-5; D is possibly TRBD2 (5 bases). TRBJ2-7 explains the end of the DNA better; the J call may be wrong. The CDR3 length is 15 residues. The germline V gene has CDR1 LNHNV and CDR2 YYDKDF (reference sequence). The CDR3 reads CATSRDHWRAYEQYF. The DNA of the CDR3 is TGTGCCACCAGCAGAGATCACTGGCGGGCCTACGAGCAGTACTTC.